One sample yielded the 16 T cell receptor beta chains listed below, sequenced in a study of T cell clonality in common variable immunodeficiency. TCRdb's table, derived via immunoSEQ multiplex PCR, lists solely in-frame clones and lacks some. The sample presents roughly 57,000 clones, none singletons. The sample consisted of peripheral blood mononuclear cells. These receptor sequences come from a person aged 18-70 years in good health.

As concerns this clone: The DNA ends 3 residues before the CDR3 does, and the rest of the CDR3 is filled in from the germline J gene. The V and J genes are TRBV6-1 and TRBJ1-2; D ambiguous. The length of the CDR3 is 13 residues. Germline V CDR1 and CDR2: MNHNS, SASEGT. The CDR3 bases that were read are TGTGCCAGCAGTGGACTTGGCTCCTACGAC. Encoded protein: CASSGLGSYD. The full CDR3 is CASSGLGSYDYTF.

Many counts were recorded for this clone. The DNA read from the CDR3 is TGTGCCAGCAGCCGGCTTGGACAGGTTGGGTATCAGCCC. The encoded protein is CASSRLGQVGYQP. The whole CDR3 sequence reads CASSRLGQVGYQPQHF. The V gene is TRBV28, the J gene TRBJ1-5; 7 bases are a match to TRBD1. The read gets to within 3 residues of the CDR3 end, and the germline J gene fills in the rest. The CDR3 length is 16 residues. CDR1 is MDHEN, CDR2 SYDVKM, per germline. Losses at the gene ends were 6 bases for V and 5 bases for J; bases not matched to a gene: 13.

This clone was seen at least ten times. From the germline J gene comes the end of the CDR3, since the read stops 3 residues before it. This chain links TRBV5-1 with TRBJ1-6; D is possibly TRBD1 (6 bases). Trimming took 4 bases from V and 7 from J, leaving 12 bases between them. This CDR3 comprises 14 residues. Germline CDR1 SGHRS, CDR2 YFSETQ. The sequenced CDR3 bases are TGCGCCAGCAGCCCAGGACAGAGAAATTCACCC. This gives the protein CASSPGQRNSP. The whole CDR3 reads CASSPGQRNSPLHF.

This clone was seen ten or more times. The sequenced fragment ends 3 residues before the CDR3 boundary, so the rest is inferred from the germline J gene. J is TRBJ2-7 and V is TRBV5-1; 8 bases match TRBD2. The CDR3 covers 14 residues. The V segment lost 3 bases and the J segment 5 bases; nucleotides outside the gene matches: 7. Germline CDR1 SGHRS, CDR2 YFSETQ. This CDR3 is CASSSGGVWDEQYF. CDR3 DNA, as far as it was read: TGCGCCAGCAGCTCGGGGGGGGTTTGGGACGAG.

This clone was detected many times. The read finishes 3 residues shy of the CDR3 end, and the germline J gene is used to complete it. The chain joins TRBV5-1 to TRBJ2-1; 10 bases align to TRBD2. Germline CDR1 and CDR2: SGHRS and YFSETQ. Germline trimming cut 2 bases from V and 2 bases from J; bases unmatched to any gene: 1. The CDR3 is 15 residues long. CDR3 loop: CASSFSGGTYNEQFF. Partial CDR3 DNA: TGCGCCAGCAGCTTTAGCGGGGGGACCTACAATGAG.

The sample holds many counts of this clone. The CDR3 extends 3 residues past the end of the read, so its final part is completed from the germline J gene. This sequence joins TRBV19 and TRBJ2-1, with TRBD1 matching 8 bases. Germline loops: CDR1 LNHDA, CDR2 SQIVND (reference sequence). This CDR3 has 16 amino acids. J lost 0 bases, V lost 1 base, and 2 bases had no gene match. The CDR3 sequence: CASSIAGGASYNEQFF. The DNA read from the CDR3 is TGTGCCAGTAGTATAGCAGGGGGCGCCTCCTACAATGAG. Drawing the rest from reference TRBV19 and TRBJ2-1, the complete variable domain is DGGITQSPKYLFRKEGQNVTLSCEQNLNHDAMYWYRQDPGQGLRLIYYSQIVNDFQKGDIAEGYSVSREKKESFPLTVTSAQKNPTAFYLCASSIAGGASYNEQFFGPGTRLTVL.

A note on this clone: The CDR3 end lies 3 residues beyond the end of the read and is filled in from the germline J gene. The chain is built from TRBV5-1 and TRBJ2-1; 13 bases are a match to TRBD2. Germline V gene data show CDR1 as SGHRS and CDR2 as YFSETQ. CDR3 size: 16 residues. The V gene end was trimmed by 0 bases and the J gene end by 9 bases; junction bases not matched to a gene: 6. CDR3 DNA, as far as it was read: TGCGCCAGCAGCTTGGAACTAGCGGGGGGGTTCGGTGAG. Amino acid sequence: CASSLELAGGFGE. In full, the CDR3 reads CASSLELAGGFGEQFF.

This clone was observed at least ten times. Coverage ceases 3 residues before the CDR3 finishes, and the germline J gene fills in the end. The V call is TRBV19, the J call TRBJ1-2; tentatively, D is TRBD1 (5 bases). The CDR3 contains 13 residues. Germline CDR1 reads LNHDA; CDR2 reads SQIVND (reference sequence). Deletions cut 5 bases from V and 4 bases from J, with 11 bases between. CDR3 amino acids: CASSPRQLYGYTF. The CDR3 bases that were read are TGTGCCAGTAGTCCTCGACAGCTCTATGGC. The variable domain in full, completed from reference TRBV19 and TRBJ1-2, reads DGGITQSPKYLFRKEGQNVTLSCEQNLNHDAMYWYRQDPGQGLRLIYYSQIVNDFQKGDIAEGYSVSREKKESFPLTVTSAQKNPTAFYLCASSPRQLYGYTFGSGTRLTVV.

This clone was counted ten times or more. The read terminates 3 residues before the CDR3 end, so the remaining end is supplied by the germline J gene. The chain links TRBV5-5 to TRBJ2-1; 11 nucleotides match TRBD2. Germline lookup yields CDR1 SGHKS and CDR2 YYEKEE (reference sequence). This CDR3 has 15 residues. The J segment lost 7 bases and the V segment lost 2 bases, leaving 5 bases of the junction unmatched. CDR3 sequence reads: CASSFRLAGLNEQFF. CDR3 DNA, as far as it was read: TGTGCCAGCAGCTTCCGACTAGCGGGATTAAATGAG.

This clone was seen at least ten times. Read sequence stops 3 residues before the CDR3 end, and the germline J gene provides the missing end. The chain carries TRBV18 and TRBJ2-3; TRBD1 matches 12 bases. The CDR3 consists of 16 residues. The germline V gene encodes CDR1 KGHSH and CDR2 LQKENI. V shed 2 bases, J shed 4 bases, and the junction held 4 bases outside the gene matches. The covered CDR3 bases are TGTGCCAGCTCACCAAGGGACAGGGGGCCCGCAGATACG. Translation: CASSPRDRGPADT. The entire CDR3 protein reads CASSPRDRGPADTQYF.

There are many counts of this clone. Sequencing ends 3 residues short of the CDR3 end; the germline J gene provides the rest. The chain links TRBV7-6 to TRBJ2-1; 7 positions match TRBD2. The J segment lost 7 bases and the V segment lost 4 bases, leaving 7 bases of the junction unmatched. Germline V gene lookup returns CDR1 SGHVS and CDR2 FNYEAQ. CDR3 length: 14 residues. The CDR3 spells CASSSVIGGNEQFF. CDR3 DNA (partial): TGTGCCAGCAGCTCCGTGATCGGGGGGAATGAG. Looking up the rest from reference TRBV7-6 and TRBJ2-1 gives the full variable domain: GAGVSQSPRYKVTKRGQDVALRCDPISGHVSLYWYRQALGQGPEFLTYFNYEAQQDKSGLPNDRFSAERPEGSISTLTIQRTEQRDSAMYRCASSSVIGGNEQFFGPGTRLTVL.

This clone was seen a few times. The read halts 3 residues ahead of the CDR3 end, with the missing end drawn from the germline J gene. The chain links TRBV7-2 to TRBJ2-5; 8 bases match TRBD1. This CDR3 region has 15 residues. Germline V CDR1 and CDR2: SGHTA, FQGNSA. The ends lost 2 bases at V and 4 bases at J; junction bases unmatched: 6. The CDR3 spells CASSLRQGYVETQYF. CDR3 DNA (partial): TGTGCCAGCAGCTTACGACAGGGGTACGTAGAGACC.

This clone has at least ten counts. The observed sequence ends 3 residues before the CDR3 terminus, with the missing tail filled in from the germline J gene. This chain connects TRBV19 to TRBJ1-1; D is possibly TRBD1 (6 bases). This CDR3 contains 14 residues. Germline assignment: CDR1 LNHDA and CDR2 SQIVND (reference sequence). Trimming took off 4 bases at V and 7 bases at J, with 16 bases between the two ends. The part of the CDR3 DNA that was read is TGTGCCAGTAGTAAGCAGGGGATTACGAGTGAA. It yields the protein CASSKQGITSE. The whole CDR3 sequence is CASSKQGITSEAFF.

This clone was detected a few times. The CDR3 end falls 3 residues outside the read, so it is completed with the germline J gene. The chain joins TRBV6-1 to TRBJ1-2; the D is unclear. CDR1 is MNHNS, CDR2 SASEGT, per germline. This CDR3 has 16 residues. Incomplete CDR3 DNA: TGTGCCAGCAGTGAGGGGTATAGCGCTAACCCCTACGAC. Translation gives CASSEGYSANPYD. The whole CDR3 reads CASSEGYSANPYDYTF.

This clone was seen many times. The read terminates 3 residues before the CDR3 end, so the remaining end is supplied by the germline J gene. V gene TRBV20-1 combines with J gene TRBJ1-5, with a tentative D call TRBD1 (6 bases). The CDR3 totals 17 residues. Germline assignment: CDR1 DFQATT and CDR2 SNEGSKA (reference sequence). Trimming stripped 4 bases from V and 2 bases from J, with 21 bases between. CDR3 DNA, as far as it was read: TGCAGTGCTAAAAGGGGGTCATTCCCCTCGGGCAATCAGCCC. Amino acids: CSAKRGSFPSGNQP. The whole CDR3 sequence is CSAKRGSFPSGNQPQHF.

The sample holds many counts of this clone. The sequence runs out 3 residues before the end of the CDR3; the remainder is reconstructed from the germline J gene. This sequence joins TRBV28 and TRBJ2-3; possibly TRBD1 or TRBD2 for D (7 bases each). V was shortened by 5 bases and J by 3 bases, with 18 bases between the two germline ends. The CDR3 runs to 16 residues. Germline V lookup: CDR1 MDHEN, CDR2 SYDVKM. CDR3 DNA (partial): TGTGCCAGCAGTCCTCCTACAGGGGAGGGAACAGATACG. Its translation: CASSPPTGEGTDT. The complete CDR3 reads CASSPPTGEGTDTQYF.